This TCR beta chain is from a study of cytomegalovirus exposure and HLA in healthy donors. Data came from immunoSEQ multiplex PCR; TCRdb stores just in-frame clones and leaves some out. The repertoire consists of more than 250,000 clones, with 90% occurring once and the leading ten covering 2.5% to 3.5%. General study results and limits: Reported performance of the classifier showed diagnosis of cytomegalovirus status with high specificity and sensitivity.

The CDR3 consists of 15 residues. CDR1 and CDR2 (germline): MNHEY, SMNVEV (reference sequence). Trimming took 3 bases from V and 8 from J, leaving 16 bases between them. For this clone: Its target is unknown.

The clonotype was recovered from a woman in her 30s in good health and CMV-seronegative. V usage is TRBV27 and J usage is TRBJ1-4; possibly TRBD1 for D (5 bases). The sequenced sample was PBMCs. The CDR3 protein is CASSFSAEAGEKLFF. In DNA, the CDR3 is TGTGCCAGCAGTTTTTCAGCCGAAGCAGGGGAAAAACTGTTTTTT.